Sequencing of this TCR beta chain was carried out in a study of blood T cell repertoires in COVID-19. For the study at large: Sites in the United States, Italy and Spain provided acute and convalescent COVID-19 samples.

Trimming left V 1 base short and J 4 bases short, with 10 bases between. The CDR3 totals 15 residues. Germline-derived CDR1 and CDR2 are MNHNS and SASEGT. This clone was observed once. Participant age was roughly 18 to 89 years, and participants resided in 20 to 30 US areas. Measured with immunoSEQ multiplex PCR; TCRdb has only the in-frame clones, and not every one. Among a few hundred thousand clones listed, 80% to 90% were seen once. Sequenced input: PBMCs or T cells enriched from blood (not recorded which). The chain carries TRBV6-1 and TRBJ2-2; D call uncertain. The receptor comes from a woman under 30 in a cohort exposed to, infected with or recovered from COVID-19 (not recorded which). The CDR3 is CASSEGLGTTGELFF. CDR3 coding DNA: TGTGCCAGCAGTGAAGGTCTAGGAACCACCGGGGAGCTGTTTTTT.